The next 32 T cell receptor beta chains were all read from a single sample in a study of early T cells in non-severe SARS-CoV-2 infection. TCRdb re-analysed the 5' RACE reads in MiXCR, keeping a single row per CDR3 protein. This table holds about 70,000 distinct CDR3 sequences, approximately 4.5% found once. Specimen: whole blood, collected at baseline. Receptor source: an adult who was a healthcare worker with PCR-confirmed SARS-CoV-2 infection or an uninfected control (not recorded which). The donor label of this sample is uncertain.

This clonotype was seen more than once but under ten times. The gene calls are TRBV28 and TRBJ2-3; possibly TRBD1 for D (6 bases). The germline V and J ends were trimmed by 3 bases and 3 bases, with 13 bases remaining between them. Germline loops: CDR1 MDHEN, CDR2 SYDVKM. The CDR3 runs to 15 residues. The CDR3 DNA is TGTGCCAGCAGTTTTACAGGGAGCGGTACAGATACGCAGTATTTT. Translated, it gives CASSFTGSGTDTQYF.

This clonotype was recorded many times. This chain links TRBV11-2 with TRBJ1-1, with a weak D call TRBD1 (5 bases). The germline V gene encodes CDR1 SGHAT and CDR2 FQNNGV. V lost 5 bases and J 0 bases, leaving 13 bases between the germline ends. The CDR3 contains 15 residues. CDR3 in DNA: TGTGCCAGCAGCCCCCCCGACAGCTTGAACACTGAAGCTTTCTTT. Translating it yields CASSPPDSLNTEAFF.

This clonotype was counted many times. The J gene is TRBJ2-1, the V gene TRBV11-3; unclear D gene. V lost 0 bases, J lost 6 bases, and 18 bases lay in between. The CDR3 runs 17 residues. Per germline, CDR1 SGHNT and CDR2 YENEEA. CDR3: CASSLDIGSAGSNEQFF. CDR3 nucleotides: TGTGCCAGCAGCTTAGATATCGGGTCCGCCGGCAGCAATGAGCAGTTCTTC.

V is TRBV28 and J is TRBJ2-7; D unresolved. The CDR3 is made up of 12 amino acids. The germline gives CDR1 MDHEN, CDR2 SYDVKM. V lost 6 bases, J lost 3 bases, and 9 bases lay in between. CDR3 protein: CASSLLRYEQYF. DNA for the CDR3: TGTGCCAGCAGCCTACTGCGCTACGAGCAGTACTTC.

This clonotype was counted a single time. Just one base apart from a much larger clone, this may be a read error. The chain recombines TRBV20-1 with TRBJ1-5; possible D gene TRBD1, 6 bases. The CDR3 spans 13 residues. Germline V gives CDR1 DFQATT, CDR2 SNEGSKA (reference sequence). CDR3 sequence reads: CSARTGGNQPLHF. CDR3 sequence (DNA): TGCAGTGCTAGAACCGGGGGCAATCAGCCCCTGCATTTT.

This clonotype was recorded many times. The chain carries TRBV10-1 and TRBJ2-1; the D gene is possibly TRBD2 (7 bases). The CDR3 extends over 13 amino acids. Germline V gene sequence: CDR1 WNHNN, CDR2 SYGVQD (reference sequence). V was clipped by 8 bases and J by 5 bases, with 13 bases between them. The CDR3 reads CASRGAQNNEQFF. The CDR3 nucleotides read TGCGCCAGCCGGGGGGCCCAAAACAATGAGCAGTTCTTC.

The V gene is TRBV3-1, the J gene TRBJ1-5; tentatively, D is TRBD1 (6 bases). Germline loops: CDR1 LGHDT, CDR2 YNNKEL (reference sequence). The CDR3 extends over 14 amino acids. V dropped 3 bases and J dropped 7 bases, with 13 bases sitting between them. The CDR3 DNA reads TGTGCCAGCAGCCAGGGGGGGGCCGGGCAGCCCCAGCATTTT. It yields the protein CASSQGGAGQPQHF. The full variable domain, with the rest looked up from reference TRBV3-1 and TRBJ1-5, is DTAVSQTPKYLVTQMGNDKSIKCEQNLGHDTMYWYKQDSKKFLKIMFSYNNKELIINETVPNRFSPKSPDKAHLNLHINSLELGDSAVYFCASSQGGAGQPQHFGDGTRLSIL.

At least ten counts were recorded for this clonotype. The chain has TRBV27 and TRBJ2-1; maybe TRBD2 (7 bases). The V end was cut by 2 bases, the J end by 12 bases, with 11 bases between. The germline V gene has CDR1 MNHEY and CDR2 SMNVEV (reference sequence). The CDR3 is 12 amino acids. The CDR3 is CASSLTGGWQFF. CDR3 in DNA: TGTGCCAGCAGTTTAACGGGGGGCTGGCAGTTCTTC.

The chain recombines TRBV7-8 with TRBJ1-1, with 10 nucleotides matching TRBD1. Germline lookup yields CDR1 SGHVS and CDR2 FQNEAQ. Losses at the gene ends were 3 bases for V and 6 bases for J; bases not matched to a gene: 1. The CDR3 contains 13 residues. The CDR3 coding sequence is TGTGCCAGCAGCTTCGGACAGGGGGCTGAAGCTTTCTTT. Translating it yields CASSFGQGAEAFF.

This clonotype was seen only a few times. The gene calls are TRBV21-1 and TRBJ1-2; the D segment call TRBD1 is taken from the table without a DNA check. TRBV21-1 is noted as a pseudogene. This CDR3 is built from 13 residues. This CDR3 is CASSTGTAYGYTF. For the CDR3, the DNA is TGTGCCAGCAGTACCGGGACAGCCTATGGCTACACCTTC.

Concerning this clonotype: At one end, the junction sequence differs from germline, possibly due to a read error. The rearrangement joins TRBV19 to TRBJ1-5; 9 bases match TRBD1. The CDR3 spans 15 residues. CDR1 is LNHDA and CDR2 is SQIVND in the germline V gene (reference sequence). Here the CDR3 reads CVSSHPGQGAQPQHF. The DNA of the CDR3 is TGTGTCAGTAGTCACCCGGGACAGGGTGCTCAGCCCCAGCATTTT.

This clonotype was picked up many times. This sequence joins TRBV11-2 and TRBJ2-1; D unresolved. The CDR3 is 12 residues long. The V and J ends lost 5 bases and 10 bases respectively, with 12 bases between them. Germline CDR1 SGHAT, CDR2 FQNNGV. This CDR3 reads CASSATDVEQFF. In nucleotides, the CDR3 is TGTGCCAGCAGCGCTACAGATGTAGAGCAGTTCTTC.

Many counts were recorded for this clonotype. The DNA of the CDR3 is TGTGCCAGCAGCTTAGCGGGGGGATCTAGCACAGATACGCAGTATTTT. Amino acids: CASSLAGGSSTDTQYF. The chain couples TRBV7-2 to TRBJ2-3; tentatively, D is TRBD2 (6 bases). The V end was cut by 0 bases, the J end by 0 bases, with 10 bases between. The CDR3 extends over 16 amino acids. The germline V gene has CDR1 SGHTA and CDR2 FQGNSA.

This clonotype was found a few times. V usage is TRBV5-5 and J usage is TRBJ1-5, with a weak D call TRBD1 (5 bases). Trimming took 0 bases from V and 5 from J, leaving 9 bases between them. Germline V CDR1 and CDR2: SGHKS, YYEKEE (reference sequence). CDR3 size: 14 residues. CDR3 in DNA: TGTGCCAGCAGCTTGGAGCGGGGGGATCAGCCCCAGCATTTT. This translates into CASSLERGDQPQHF.

This clonotype was detected many times. V and J are TRBV14 and TRBJ2-5; D remains ambiguous. This CDR3 is 13 amino acids long. V shed 3 bases and J shed 1 base, with 6 bases lying between them. Germline-derived CDR1 and CDR2 are SGHDN and FVKESK. The DNA for the CDR3 is TGTGCCAGCAGCCACCTATCCCAAGAGACCCAGTACTTC. Its translation is CASSHLSQETQYF.

This clonotype was picked up many times. The chain has TRBV12-3 or TRBV12-4 and TRBJ1-5; D is perhaps TRBD1 (5 bases). This CDR3 has 14 residues. V lost 4 bases and J 11 bases, leaving 18 bases between the germline ends. For the CDR3, the DNA is TGTGCCAGCAGTTCCGAGTCCCGACGGGGGTCCCAGCATTTT. Translating gives CASSSESRRGSQHF.

This clonotype was picked up a small number of times. This chain links TRBV18 with TRBJ2-3; D might be TRBD1 or TRBD2, each matching 6 bases. Germline V gene lookup returns CDR1 KGHSH and CDR2 LQKENI. The V and J ends lost 5 bases and 1 base respectively, with 13 bases between them. The CDR3 is 15 residues long. CDR3 amino acids: CASSWMGGGTDTQYF. CDR3 DNA sequence: TGTGCCAGCTCATGGATGGGGGGCGGCACAGATACGCAGTATTTT.

In this sample, this clonotype turned up many times. CDR3 sequence (DNA): TGTGCCAGCAGCTTAGCGGGAGATTCACCCCTCCACTTT. Residues: CASSLAGDSPLHF. The chain recombines TRBV7-9 with TRBJ1-6, with D unresolved. The length of the CDR3 is 13 residues. Trimming cost V 0 bases and J 8 bases, with 5 bases left between them. In germline, CDR1 is SEHNR, CDR2 FQNEAQ (reference sequence).

This clonotype showed up many times. The chain is built from TRBV19 and TRBJ2-3; 10 nucleotides match TRBD1. Germline CDR1 and CDR2: LNHDA and SQIVND (reference sequence). J lost 1 base, V lost 9 bases, and 4 bases had no gene match. CDR3 length equals 14 residues. DNA of the CDR3: TGTGCCAGCAGAGGGACAGGGGGCACAGATACGCAGTATTTT. Its translation: CASRGTGGTDTQYF.

This clonotype has only a few counts. The chain links TRBV3-1 to TRBJ2-4; 7 bases align to TRBD2. V was clipped by 1 base and J by 1 base; unmatched bases: 4. CDR1 LGHDT and CDR2 YNNKEL come from the germline V gene (reference sequence). There are 16 residues in the CDR3. Here the CDR3 DNA reads TGTGCCAGCAGCCAAGTTACAGCGGGGGCCAAAAACATTCAGTACTTC. Encoded protein: CASSQVTAGAKNIQYF.

In this sample, this clonotype turned up a few times. The V gene is TRBV10-2, the J gene TRBJ1-5; 8 bases agree with TRBD1. J gave up 3 bases and V 3 bases, and 7 bases lay outside the gene matches. This CDR3 has 16 amino acids. Germline V lookup: CDR1 WSHSY, CDR2 SAAADI. The DNA of the CDR3 is TGCGCCAGCAGTGAATCGCCAGGGGGCTCCAATCAGCCCCAGCATTTT. Translated: CASSESPGGSNQPQHF.

The table lists this clonotype with a few counts. The gene calls are TRBV6-6 and TRBJ1-1; the match to TRBD1 covers 9 bases. Germline lookup yields CDR1 MNHNY and CDR2 SVGAGI (reference sequence). The CDR3 loop spans 14 amino acids. With V trimmed by 6 bases and J by 5 bases, 7 bases remained unmatched. The CDR3: CASRTGGRRTEAFF. CDR3 DNA: TGTGCCAGCAGGACAGGGGGTCGTAGAACTGAAGCTTTCTTT.

This clonotype was seen ten or more times. V is TRBV7-2 and J is TRBJ2-7; the D is unclear. CDR3 length: 14 residues. Germline-derived CDR1 and CDR2 are SGHTA and FQGNSA. Trimming removed 1 base from V and 3 bases from J, with 10 bases in between. The CDR3 DNA sequence: TGTGCCAGCAGCTTAGAATCCGGATACTACGAGCAGTACTTC. Translating gives CASSLESGYYEQYF.

This clonotype was recorded many times. The chain carries TRBV29-1 and TRBJ1-1, with 7 bases matching TRBD1. The CDR3 is 13 amino acids. Germline-derived CDR1 and CDR2 are SQVTM and ANQGSEA. Germline trimming cut 7 bases from V and 0 bases from J; bases unmatched to any gene: 5. The CDR3 DNA sequence: TGCAGCGCCCCGACAGGGCTGAACACTGAAGCTTTCTTT. This codes for CSAPTGLNTEAFF.

The chain carries TRBV2 and TRBJ1-6, with 7 bases aligning to TRBD1. Germline assignment: CDR1 SNHLY and CDR2 FYNNEI. This CDR3 region has 15 residues. After removal of 5 bases from V and 8 bases from J, the junction contained 9 bases not matched to a gene. DNA of the CDR3: TGTGCCAGCAGTCCCCCCGGGACAGCTGATTCACCCCTCCACTTT. Translating it yields CASSPPGTADSPLHF.

Many counts were recorded for this clonotype. V and J are TRBV20-1 and TRBJ1-3; TRBD1 is a possible D gene (5 bases). Deletions cut 4 bases from V and 4 bases from J, with 14 bases between. CDR3 length equals 14 residues. Germline V CDR1 and CDR2: DFQATT, SNEGSKA (reference sequence). CDR3: CSATGLRAGNTIYF. In DNA form, the CDR3 reads TGCAGTGCTACAGGGCTCCGCGCCGGAAACACCATATATTTT.

In its sample, this clonotype was seen many times. This chain connects TRBV19 to TRBJ1-5; 7 positions match TRBD1. Trimming took 3 bases from V and 3 from J; bases not matched to a gene: 5. The germline gives CDR1 LNHDA, CDR2 SQIVND (reference sequence). This CDR3 is 15 amino acids long. The CDR3 reads CASSIEGTDNQPQHF. CDR3 DNA sequence: TGTGCCAGTAGTATTGAAGGGACAGACAATCAGCCCCAGCATTTT.

This sequence joins TRBV28 and TRBJ2-4; tentative D call: TRBD2 (5 bases). Germline CDR1 reads MDHEN; CDR2 reads SYDVKM. Trimming removed 4 bases from V and 3 bases from J, with 13 bases in between. The CDR3 covers 15 residues. The CDR3: CASSSPGVVKNIQYF. DNA for the CDR3: TGTGCCAGCAGTTCTCCCGGGGTAGTCAAAAACATTCAGTACTTC.

This clonotype was detected ten times or more. The chain couples TRBV7-2 to TRBJ1-5, with D perhaps matching TRBD1 (6 bases). CDR3 length: 14 amino acids. Looked up from germline, CDR1 is SGHTA and CDR2 is FQGNSA. Trimming shortened V by 3 bases and J by 5 bases, and 11 bases separated the two germline ends. The CDR3 protein is CASSFQGKDQPQHF. The CDR3 DNA sequence: TGTGCCAGCAGCTTTCAGGGGAAAGATCAGCCCCAGCATTTT. The full variable domain, with the rest looked up from reference TRBV7-2 and TRBJ1-5, is GAGVSQSPSNKVTEKGKDVELRCDPISGHTALYWYRQSLGQGLEFLIYFQGNSAPDKSGLPSDRFSAERTGGSVSTLTIQRTQQEDSAVYLCASSFQGKDQPQHFGDGTRLSIL.

This clonotype was seen a handful of times. J is TRBJ1-5 and V is TRBV15, with TRBD1 identical over 7 bases. V lost 7 bases to trimming and J lost 4 bases; unmatched junction nucleotides: 10. This CDR3 comprises 15 residues. The V gene's germline CDR1 is LNHNV and CDR2 YYDKDF (reference sequence). In nucleotides, the CDR3 is TGTGCCACCAAGGGGGCCCACAGCCCGAATCAGCCCCAGCATTTT. Encoded protein: CATKGAHSPNQPQHF.

This clonotype came up many times. This chain links TRBV6-5 with TRBJ1-3; perhaps TRBD1 as D (6 bases). V was trimmed by 5 bases and J by 0 bases, leaving 17 bases between them. CDR1 MNHEY and CDR2 SVGAGI come from the germline V gene. This CDR3 spans 17 amino acids. In DNA, the CDR3 is TGTGCCAGCAGTGCCGAAACAGGGAGCAACTCTGGAAACACCATATATTTT. It specifies CASSAETGSNSGNTIYF.

This sequence joins TRBV30 and TRBJ2-5, with a tentative D call TRBD1 (6 bases). The germline CDR1 and CDR2 sequences are GTSNPN and SVGIG (reference sequence). V lost 5 bases, J lost 2 bases, and 6 bases lay in between. The CDR3 length is 11 residues. DNA of the CDR3: TGTGCCTGGGGACAGCAAGAGACCCAGTACTTC. As protein: CAWGQQETQYF.